The 15 T cell receptor beta chains below were found in one sample sequenced in a study of human T cells and chemical hapten exposure (dated by TCRdb to the early 2020s). The sample's time point label, in plain terms: pre-sensitization, week 0. The sample's treatment or condition label, in plain terms: therapeutic diphenylcyclopropenone sensitization with weekly scalp DPC. The library came from RACE. The instrument given in TCRdb is NextSeq 500. TCRdb applied fastp at Q25 and MiXCR to the public reads, then kept only in-frame beta chains. Each CDR3 protein appears once, grouped with its most common genes and DNA. Within this sample are about 80,000 distinct CDR3 sequences, with around 15% of them counted one time only. Roughly 4.6% of the sample is taken by the ten largest. Source: whole blood, taken in connection with sensitization to the hapten diphenylcyclopropenone (DPC). The receptors were gathered from a woman aged 50 to 65 with alopecia areata. Some clones in this sample may be carry-over from other donors' samples.

This clonotype was detected ten times or more. The chain couples TRBV29-1 to TRBJ2-7; D uncertain. This CDR3 is built from 12 residues. Germline CDR1 SQVTM, CDR2 ANQGSEA. The V and J ends lost 4 bases and 1 base respectively, with 8 bases between them. CDR3 in DNA: TGCAGCGTTGGACTCCAGTCCTACGAGCAGTACTTC. It specifies CSVGLQSYEQYF.

A few counts support this clonotype. The CDR3 sequence is CASSQMEGSPLHF. In DNA, the CDR3 is TGTGCCAGCAGCCAAATGGAAGGTTCACCCCTCCACTTT. The chain combines TRBV9 with TRBJ1-6, with D uncertain. The CDR3 runs to 13 residues. V lost 4 bases to trimming and J lost 9 bases, with 11 bases between them. Germline V lookup: CDR1 SGDLS, CDR2 YYNGEE.

DNA of the CDR3: TGTGCCTGGAGTGCAGGACGGATGAACACTGAAGCTTTCTTT. It yields the protein CAWSAGRMNTEAFF. The chain couples TRBV30 to TRBJ1-1; the D is unclear. Per germline, CDR1 GTSNPN and CDR2 SVGIG (reference sequence). V gave up 1 base and J gave up 0 bases, with 9 bases separating them. The CDR3 contains 14 residues.

This clonotype has just a few counts. The rearrangement links TRBV12-3 or TRBV12-4 to TRBJ1-5; D unresolved. The CDR3 covers 13 residues. Trimming left V 5 bases short and J 6 bases short, with 11 bases between. The CDR3 DNA follows: TGTGCCAGCAGTCCTAACTACTTTCAGCCCCAGCATTTT. Translating gives CASSPNYFQPQHF.

This clonotype appeared a few times. V usage is TRBV28 and J usage is TRBJ2-7, with unresolved D. V lost 2 bases, J lost 5 bases, and 10 bases lay in between. The CDR3 totals 13 residues. Germline V gene data show CDR1 as MDHEN and CDR2 as SYDVKM. The CDR3 protein is CASSLRLIHEQYF. As DNA, the CDR3 is TGTGCCAGCAGTTTACGGCTAATACACGAGCAGTACTTC.

Many counts were recorded for this clonotype. The rearrangement uses TRBV12-3 or TRBV12-4 and TRBJ2-1; 11 positions match TRBD1. V gave up 6 bases and J gave up 9 bases; unmatched junction bases: 13. There are 16 residues in the CDR3. CDR3 DNA sequence: TGTGCCAGCAGGCAAGGGACAGGGGGTTATGGGAGTGAGCAGTTCTTC. Translation: CASRQGTGGYGSEQFF.

This clonotype was seen at least ten times. The chain employs TRBV5-1 and TRBJ2-7; 13 bases map to TRBD2. V dropped 1 base and J dropped 7; count of bases not matched to a gene: 5. The CDR3 extends over 15 amino acids. The germline gives CDR1 SGHRS, CDR2 YFSETQ. The CDR3: CASSLRTSGSGEQYF. The CDR3, as DNA: TGCGCCAGCAGCTTGAGGACTAGCGGGAGCGGGGAGCAGTACTTC. Together with reference TRBV5-1 and TRBJ2-7, the CDR3 gives the full variable domain: KAGVTQTPRYLIKTRGQQVTLSCSPISGHRSVSWYQQTPGQGLQFLFEYFSETQRNKGNFPGRFSGRQFSNSRSEMNVSTLELGDSALYLCASSLRTSGSGEQYFGPGTRLTVT.

This clonotype was detected a few times. The genes are TRBV28 and TRBJ1-1, with D unresolved. Germline lookup yields CDR1 MDHEN and CDR2 SYDVKM. V was pared by 6 bases and J by 5 bases, with 16 bases between. The CDR3 sequence is 14 residues long. The CDR3 spells CASRATGVWTEAFF. The CDR3 DNA reads TGTGCCAGCAGAGCGACCGGAGTGTGGACTGAAGCTTTCTTT.

A few counts support this clonotype. J is TRBJ1-5 and V is TRBV29-1, with D perhaps matching TRBD1 (5 bases). Per the germline V gene, CDR1 is SQVTM and CDR2 is ANQGSEA. The V and J ends lost 4 bases and 0 bases respectively, with 7 bases between them. This CDR3 is built from 13 residues. The CDR3 here is CSVGRDSNQPQHF. The CDR3 DNA reads TGCAGCGTTGGCAGGGATAGCAATCAGCCCCAGCATTTT. Supplemented by reference TRBV29-1 and TRBJ1-5, the full variable domain reads SAVISQKPSRDICQRGTSLTIQCQVDSQVTMMFWYRQQPGQSLTLIATANQGSEATYESGFVIDKFPISRPNLTFSTLTVSNMSPEDSSIYLCSVGRDSNQPQHFGDGTRLSIL.

As for this clonotype: One end of the junction fails to match germline, which may point to a read error. The genes are TRBV6-6 and TRBJ2-7; D is possibly TRBD1 or TRBD2 (6 bases each). Germline CDR1 and CDR2: MNHNY and SVGAGI (reference sequence). The CDR3 sequence is 16 residues long. CDR3 region: CARSYSIGGQGELQYF. CDR3 DNA sequence: TGTGCCAGAAGTTACTCGATCGGGGGCCAGGGAGAATTGCAGTACTTC.

This clonotype was picked up many times. The V and J genes are TRBV20-1 and TRBJ1-6, with TRBD1 matching over 9 bases. V shed 3 bases and J 9 bases; nucleotides not matched to a gene: 12. Germline V gene lookup returns CDR1 DFQATT and CDR2 SNEGSKA (reference sequence). CDR3 length equals 16 residues. Here the CDR3 DNA reads TGCAGTGCTAGGGAGGGTTCCGGGACAGGGAGTTCACCCCTCCACTTT. This gives the protein CSAREGSGTGSSPLHF.

Only a few counts were recorded for this clonotype. The chain uses TRBV5-5 and TRBJ1-1; D unresolved. CDR1 is SGHKS and CDR2 is YYEKEE in the germline V gene (reference sequence). V lost 1 base and J 1 base, leaving 11 bases between the germline ends. CDR3 length: 15 residues. CDR3 sequence (DNA): TGTGCCAGCAGCTTGTATACGGTGGGGAACACTGAAGCTTTCTTT. Protein product: CASSLYTVGNTEAFF.

This clonotype has a handful of counts. The V gene is TRBV11-2, the J gene TRBJ2-7, with 10 bases aligning to TRBD2. Germline assignment: CDR1 SGHAT and CDR2 FQNNGV. The CDR3 consists of 18 residues. V shed 0 bases, J shed 0 bases, and the junction held 8 bases outside the gene matches. DNA for the CDR3: TGTGCCAGCAGCTTAGATACTAGCGGGAATCACTTCTCCTACGAGCAGTACTTC. This gives the protein CASSLDTSGNHFSYEQYF.

This clonotype was counted a few times. This rearrangement joins TRBV28 to TRBJ1-5; 7 nucleotides line up with TRBD1. V lost 3 bases, J lost 4 bases, and 6 bases stayed unmatched. CDR1 MDHEN and CDR2 SYDVKM come from the germline V gene. The CDR3 runs 15 residues. Here the CDR3 reads CASSFSGGRNQPQHF. CDR3 nucleotide sequence: TGTGCCAGCAGTTTTTCAGGGGGGCGAAATCAGCCCCAGCATTTT.

This clonotype was counted only a few times. The chain links TRBV30 to TRBJ2-1; 8 bases fit TRBD1. Germline CDR1 reads GTSNPN; CDR2 reads SVGIG (reference sequence). V trimming: 4 bases; J trimming: 5 bases; junction bases outside the gene matches: 4. The CDR3 runs to 13 residues. The CDR3 DNA reads as TGTGCCTGGATCCCGGACAGGGACAATGAGCAGTTCTTC. Protein sequence: CAWIPDRDNEQFF.